The clone carrying this T cell receptor beta chain was found a few times. This sample was taken from a study of identical twins. A single record per CDR3 protein comes from TCRdb applying MiXCR to the 5' RACE reads. This table holds 400,000 to 500,000 distinct CDR3 sequences, less than 20% found once. V lost 9 bases to trimming and J lost 6 bases; unmatched junction nucleotides: 16. This CDR3 comprises 16 residues. The V gene's germline CDR1 is SGHRS and CDR2 YFSETQ. The rearrangement links TRBV5-1 to TRBJ2-1; TRBD1 matches 9 bases. This TCR was sampled from a man aged 45-60 years in good health. Sequences were obtained from naive T cells sorted from blood. DNA of the CDR3: TGCGCCACCTCCAAAGCCGGGACAGGGTATCCCAATGAGCAGTTCTTC. It yields the protein CATSKAGTGYPNEQFF. Supplemented by reference TRBV5-1 and TRBJ2-1, the full variable domain reads KAGVTQTPRYLIKTRGQQVTLSCSPISGHRSVSWYQQTPGQGLQFLFEYFSETQRNKGNFPGRFSGRQFSNSRSEMNVSTLELGDSALYLCATSKAGTGYPNEQFFGPGTRLTVL.